This is a list of T cell receptor beta chains from one sample in a study of T cell clonotyping in hematopoietic cell transplantation. Sequencing used immunoSEQ multiplex PCR; TCRdb keeps in-frame clones, though not all of them. The sample lists 65,000 to 75,000 clones; just under 95% were seen once. The sequenced sample was peripheral blood mononuclear cells. These receptors were collected from a man over 45 in good health. Some clones in this sample may be carry-over from other donors' samples. CDR3s include the opening cysteine and the closing phenylalanine or tryptophan. The D gene is left open where the match is weak. A clone size is listed for some rows: how often the clone was seen (once, few, many), or a class if it is expanded.

J | D | length | size | V | CDR3 | DNA
TRBJ1-2 | TRBD1 | 14 | NA | TRBV4-2 | CASSQDETGSGYTF | TGTGCCAGCAGCCAAGACGAGACAGGGTCTGGCTACACCTTC
TRBJ2-2 | TRBD2 | 14 | NA | TRBV7-8 | CASTGLADTGELFF | TGTGCCAGCACCGGACTAGCTGACACCGGGGAGCTGTTTTTT
TRBJ2-7 | NA | 14 | NA | TRBV6-5 | CASSYSSSSYEQYF | TGTGCCAGCAGTTACTCGAGCAGCTCCTACGAGCAGTACTTC
TRBJ2-1 | TRBD2 | 15 | NA | TRBV5-6 | CASSFYGGGYNEQFF | TGTGCCAGCAGCTTTTACGGGGGGGGATACAATGAGCAGTTCTTC
TRBJ2-7 | TRBD2 | 14 | NA | TRBV30 | CAWTLGTSGLEQYF | TGTGCCTGGACTTTGGGGACTAGCGGTCTGGAGCAGTACTTC
TRBJ1-2 | TRBD1 | 14 | NA | TRBV2 | CASIPGQGIFGYTF | TGTGCCAGCATCCCGGGACAGGGGATTTTTGGCTACACCTTC
TRBJ2-7 | TRBD1 | 15 | NA | TRBV28 | CASSPGTAPAYEQYF | TGTGCCAGCAGTCCGGGGACAGCCCCGGCCTACGAGCAGTACTTC
TRBJ1-4 | TRBD1 | 16 | NA | TRBV6-6 | CASRAGTGGANEKLFF | TGTGCCAGCAGGGCCGGGACAGGGGGAGCTAATGAAAAACTGTTTTTT
TRBJ2-1 | NA | 15 | NA | TRBV29-1 | CSVEVRASSYNEQFF | TGCAGCGTTGAGGTCAGGGCTAGCTCCTACAATGAGCAGTTCTTC
TRBJ2-1 | NA | 14 | NA | TRBV12-5 | CASGLGTRYNEQFF | TGTGCTAGTGGTTTAGGGACTCGCTACAATGAGCAGTTCTTC
TRBJ1-4 | NA | 15 | NA | TRBV19 | CASHNSGAGDVKLFF | TGTGCCAGCCATAATTCCGGGGCAGGGGACGTAAAACTGTTTTTT
TRBJ2-7 | NA | 13 | NA | TRBV6-5 | CASGEVGDYEQYF | TGTGCCAGCGGGGAGGTAGGGGACTACGAGCAGTACTTC
TRBJ2-7 | NA | 15 | NA | TRBV6-5 | CASSFSGASSYEQYF | TGTGCCAGCAGTTTTTCAGGGGCGAGCTCCTACGAGCAGTACTTC
TRBJ1-5 | TRBD1 | 18 | NA | TRBV19 | CASSGQGPSSYSNQPQHF | TGTGCCAGTAGCGGACAGGGGCCGTCTTCTTATAGCAATCAGCCCCAGCATTTT
TRBJ1-4 | NA | 14 | NA | TRBV5-1 | CASSLGLANEKLFF | TGCGCCAGCAGCTTGGGATTGGCTAATGAAAAACTGTTTTTT
TRBJ2-2 | NA | 19 | NA | TRBV4-2 | CASSQGEGRPSGVAGELFF | TGTGCCAGCAGCCAAGGAGAGGGTAGGCCCTCCGGGGTGGCCGGGGAGCTGTTTTTT
TRBJ2-3 | NA | 14 | NA | TRBV10-3 | CAISDMGSTDTQYF | TGTGCCATCAGTGATATGGGGTCCACAGATACGCAGTATTTT
TRBJ2-7 | NA | 14 | once | TRBV6-5 | CASSYDGNSYEQYF | TGTGCCAGCAGTTACGACGGGAACTCCTACGAGCAGTACTTC
TRBJ1-5 | NA | 14 | NA | TRBV28 | CASSLPRGNQPQHF | TGTGCCAGCAGTTTACCCAGAGGTAATCAGCCCCAGCATTTT
TRBJ2-5 | NA | 11 | NA | TRBV6-1 | CASSESETQYF | TGTGCCAGCAGTGAATCAGAGACCCAGTACTTC
TRBJ2-3 | TRBD2 | 15 | NA | TRBV9 | CASSAYSGSTDTQYF | TGTGCCAGCAGCGCGTATAGCGGGAGCACAGATACGCAGTATTTT
TRBJ2-2 | NA | 14 | NA | TRBV9 | CASSVRRAGGELFF | TGTGCCAGCAGCGTGCGCAGGGCGGGCGGGGAGCTGTTTTTT
TRBJ2-1 | TRBD2 | 12 | NA | TRBV5-1 | CASSLLANEQFF | TGCGCCAGCAGCTTACTAGCGAATGAGCAGTTCTTC
TRBJ1-1 | TRBD1 | 17 | NA | TRBV27 | CASSLYGTGEAQSEAFF | TGTGCCAGCAGTTTATATGGGACAGGCGAAGCCCAATCTGAAGCTTTCTTT
TRBJ1-1 | NA | 15 | NA | TRBV6-1 | CASSELGEVGTEAFF | TGTGCCAGCAGTGAACTTGGGGAAGTGGGCACTGAAGCTTTCTTT
TRBJ1-2 | NA | 16 | once | TRBV7-9 | CASSFGTGLVNYGYTF | TGTGCCAGCAGCTTCGGCACAGGGTTGGTGAACTATGGCTACACCTTC
TRBJ2-7 | NA | 16 | NA | TRBV30 | CAWSVGSGSSGGEQYF | TGTGCCTGGAGTGTAGGTAGCGGTTCCTCCGGGGGCGAGCAGTACTTC